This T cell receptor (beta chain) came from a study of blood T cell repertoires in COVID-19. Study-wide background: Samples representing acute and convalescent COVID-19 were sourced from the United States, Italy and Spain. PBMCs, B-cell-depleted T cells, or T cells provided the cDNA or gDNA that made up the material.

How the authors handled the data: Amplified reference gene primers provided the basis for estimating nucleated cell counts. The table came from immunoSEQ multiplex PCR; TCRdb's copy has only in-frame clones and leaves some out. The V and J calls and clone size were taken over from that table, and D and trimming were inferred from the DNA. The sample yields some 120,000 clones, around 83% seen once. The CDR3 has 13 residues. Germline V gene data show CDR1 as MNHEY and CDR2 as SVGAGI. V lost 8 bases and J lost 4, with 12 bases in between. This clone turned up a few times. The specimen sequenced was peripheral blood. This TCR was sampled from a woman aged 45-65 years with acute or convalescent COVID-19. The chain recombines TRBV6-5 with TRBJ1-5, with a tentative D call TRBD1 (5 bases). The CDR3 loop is CASSGVENQPQHF. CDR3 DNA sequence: TGTGCCAGCTCGGGGGTCGAAAATCAGCCCCAGCATTTT.